A selection of T cell receptor beta chains follows, all from one sample in a study of shared clonotypes between healthy human individuals. Profiling relied on immunoSEQ multiplex PCR, and the TCRdb table lists in-frame clones only, not all of them. The repertoire includes approximately 330,000 clones, around 79% of them detected once, and over 9.5% sits in the top ten. The source material was memory CD4+ T cells sorted from blood. The receptor set was obtained from a man between 25 and 39 years old in good health. Each CDR3 is given without its conserved first and last residue. Each record gives: V gene, J gene, CDR3 protein.

TRBV18	TRBJ2-7	ASSPSDHEQY
TRBV18	TRBJ2-1	ASSPFTRTTYNEQF
TRBV10-2	TRBJ2-1	ASSEKHEQF
TRBV18	TRBJ2-5	ASSPPAGQETQY
TRBV21-1	TRBJ2-7	ASSKVEDRPYEQY
TRBV18	TRBJ1-4	ASSRSRSGAGEKLF
TRBV4-3	TRBJ1-5	ASSQDPRADQPQH
TRBV25-1	TRBJ2-1	ASFTGYNEQF
TRBV27	TRBJ2-1	ASSLKTTPSYNEQF
TRBV18	TRBJ1-5	ASRLASGQSNQPQH
TRBV2	TRBJ2-1	ASSAVLAGGKQF
TRBV28	TRBJ1-2	ASSFTGQSYRGYT
TRBV19	TRBJ2-3	ASHAASSGEDTQY
TRBV6-4	TRBJ2-7	ASTVAGGAYEQY
TRBV27	TRBJ2-1	ASSFPPGTGGGREQF
TRBV25-1	TRBJ2-7	ASSPPRLAGGSEQY
TRBV5-4	TRBJ2-3	ASSRKGGETDTQY
TRBV10-3	TRBJ2-3	AIRTRGSSTDTQY
TRBV28	TRBJ2-1	ASSLLSSGYNEQF
TRBV18	TRBJ2-2	ASSPPGLAGNTGELF
TRBV5-6	TRBJ1-2	ASSPDTGGYT
TRBV19	TRBJ1-5	ASSIAGVRNQPQH
TRBV10-3	TRBJ2-1	AISEGPDSKKQF
TRBV19	TRBJ2-1	ASSRGDLDRFNEQF
TRBV29-1	TRBJ2-3	SVTDPSTDTQY
TRBV5-1	TRBJ2-7	ASSLVLGYEQY
TRBV7-3	TRBJ2-1	ASSSRGGSYNEQF
TRBV28	TRBJ2-7	ASSSLAGAQSYEQY
TRBV7-2	TRBJ2-3	ASSLVFSGRAGRDTQY
TRBV15	TRBJ1-1	ATSRDYLQGTEAF
TRBV10-1	TRBJ2-2	ASSESAVRELF
TRBV28	TRBJ1-1	ASRIPRDAEAF
TRBV11-2	TRBJ2-3	ASSSYRGPKDTQY
TRBV5-6	TRBJ1-2	ASSPGDYGYT
TRBV27	TRBJ1-5	ASSRRGDQPQH
TRBV2	TRBJ2-5	ASSDRGQLQETQY
TRBV7-9	TRBJ2-5	ASSGQAAETQY